These 8 T cell receptor beta chains were all obtained from the same sample, sequenced in a study of T cell responses to AZD1222 COVID-19 vaccine. Produced via immunoSEQ multiplex PCR; TCRdb's table is partial and in-frame only. The table includes roughly 110,000 clones, 70% to 90% detected once. The specimen was peripheral blood, collected 28 days after the second AZD1222 dose. The receptors originated from an adult who received the AZD1222 COVID-19 vaccine.

The chain employs TRBV5-4 and TRBJ2-3; tentatively, D is TRBD2 (5 bases). The CDR3 totals 14 residues. The V gene lost 0 bases and the J gene lost 4 bases, with 9 bases spanning the gap. Per the germline V gene, CDR1 is SGHNT and CDR2 is YYREEE (reference sequence). DNA for the CDR3: TGTGCCAGCAGCTTGGAACTAGGGTCAGATACGCAGTATTTT. Protein: CASSLELGSDTQYF. The entire variable domain, with the rest obtained from reference TRBV5-4 and TRBJ2-3, is as follows: ETGVTQSPTHLIKTRGQQVTLRCSSQSGHNTVSWYQQALGQGPQFIFQYYREEENGRGNFPPRFSGLQFPNYSSELNVNALELDDSALYLCASSLELGSDTQYFGPGTRLTVL.

The chain uses TRBV13 and TRBJ1-2, with TRBD1 identical over 7 bases. Per germline, CDR1 PRHDT and CDR2 FYEKMQ (reference sequence). The trim removed 4 bases at V and 10 bases at J, leaving 9 bases unmatched. The CDR3 is 13 amino acids. Here the CDR3 DNA reads TGTGCCAGCAGCTCCGGGGACAGAAGGGACTACACCTTC. Protein product: CASSSGDRRDYTF.

The V gene is TRBV10-2, the J gene TRBJ2-5, with TRBD1 matching over 9 bases. The V gene end was trimmed by 9 bases and the J gene end by 4 bases; junction bases not matched to a gene: 9. CDR1 is WSHSY and CDR2 is SAAADI in the germline V gene. The CDR3 has 14 amino acids. The CDR3: CASRDRADIETQYF. In nucleotides, the CDR3 is TGCGCCAGTCGGGACAGGGCGGATATAGAGACCCAGTACTTC.

This chain connects TRBV20-1 to TRBJ2-7; D is unclear. This CDR3 has 11 residues. Deletions cut 4 bases from V and 3 bases from J, with 7 bases between. Germline V CDR1 and CDR2: DFQATT, SNEGSKA (reference sequence). The CDR3 sequence is CSATDIYEQYF. Here the CDR3 DNA reads TGCAGTGCTACCGACATCTACGAGCAGTACTTC.

The rearrangement links TRBV6-2 or TRBV6-3 to TRBJ2-2; TRBD1 is a possible D gene (5 bases). The CDR3 is 11 amino acids. Germline V gene sequence: CDR1 MNHEY, CDR2 SVGEGT. Trimming shortened V by 5 bases and J by 9 bases, and 7 bases separated the two germline ends. The CDR3 nucleotides are TGTGCCAGCAGTGACAGTCGGGAGCTGTTTTTT. Amino acid sequence: CASSDSRELFF.

This clone was picked up one time. The V and J genes are TRBV5-4 and TRBJ1-1; D is uncertain. This CDR3 has 15 residues. Germline values: CDR1 SGHNT, CDR2 YYREEE (reference sequence). Between the trimmed V and J ends, which lost 4 bases and 1 base, there was a span of 14 bases. Here the CDR3 reads CASSPGGSENTEAFF. In DNA form, the CDR3 reads TGTGCCAGCAGCCCCGGTGGCAGCGAGAACACTGAAGCTTTCTTT.

The V and J genes are TRBV7-2 and TRBJ1-2, with TRBD1 matching 9 bases. This CDR3 has 16 residues. The J segment lost 2 bases and the V segment lost 5 bases, leaving 9 bases of the junction unmatched. Per the germline V gene, CDR1 is SGHTA and CDR2 is FQGNSA. Here the CDR3 reads CASSLQTGQGNYGYTF. The CDR3 nucleotides read TGTGCCAGCAGCCTTCAAACGGGACAGGGCAACTATGGCTACACCTTC. The complete variable domain, with remaining parts taken from reference TRBV7-2 and TRBJ1-2, reads GAGVSQSPSNKVTEKGKDVELRCDPISGHTALYWYRQSLGQGLEFLIYFQGNSAPDKSGLPSDRFSAERTGGSVSTLTIQRTQQEDSAVYLCASSLQTGQGNYGYTFGSGTRLTVV.

The V call is TRBV5-1, the J call TRBJ1-1, with D perhaps TRBD1 (6 bases). The CDR3 has 14 amino acids. From germline, CDR1 is SGHRS and CDR2 YFSETQ. The V and J ends lost 0 bases and 9 bases respectively, with 15 bases between them. The DNA of the CDR3 is TGCGCCAGCAGCTTGGGACAGGTAACTCCGCAAGCTTTCTTT. This sequence encodes CASSLGQVTPQAFF.